This TCR beta chain derives from a study of T-cell memory formation after mild COVID-19 (dated by TCRdb to about 2021). The study in broad terms: Most TCR sequence clusters were specific to one of the two donors. Longitudinal TCRalpha and TCRbeta repertoire sequencing tracked T-cell clones expanding and contracting after mild COVID-19 in two donors. Two young, previously healthy adult volunteers made up the cohort, one male and one female.

Ficoll-Paque density gradient centrifugation was the method used to isolate PBMCs. Note on this clonotype: It has no known antigen specificity. At one end the junction does not follow the germline gene, possibly because of a read error.

The sequencing machine was an Illumina NovaSeq 6000. TCRalpha and TCRbeta cDNA libraries were built by 5'RACE with constant-segment primers, adding sample barcodes and unique molecular identifiers. RNA was extracted from every sample with Trizol reagent. The libraries were amplified in two PCR steps, and the second step added a second sample barcode and Illumina TruSeq adapters. Sequencing of libraries was performed on an Illumina NovaSeq with 2 x 150 bp paired-end reads. Processing in the source paper ran as follows. Reads were demultiplexed and collapsed into UMI-guided consensus sequences with migec v1.2.7. Using mixcr v2.1.11, the UMI consensuses were aligned to TRA and TRB V and J templates and assembled into clonotypes. Clonotypes were classified as expanded or contracted when called significant by both edgeR and NoisET, with noise models trained on biological replicates. For edgeR calls, a false discovery rate-adjusted p below 0.01 and a log2 fold-change threshold of 1 were applied. PCA with hierarchical clustering of max-normalized trajectories of the 1000 most abundant clonotypes was used as exploratory dynamics analysis. Each responding clone was given a CD4 or CD8 phenotype based on the CD4+ and CD8+ repertoires, which had been sequenced separately. TCRdb reprocessing: public reads trimmed at Q25 with fastp, clones called with MiXCR, in-frame beta chains kept. Rows merge per CDR3 protein into single entries with the most common DNA and genes. These V and J calls are TCRdb output, not the study's own analysis. The sample table contains 35,000 to 50,000 distinct CDR3 sequences; only one count was recorded for roughly 9.8% of them. The leading ten clones occupy roughly 10% of the sample.

The paper's findings and limits, for the study overall: The detection of some responding clones in pre-infection memory suggests that pre-existing cross-reactive memory T cells joined the SARS-CoV-2 response. Contracting CD4+ clones were located mainly in the CM and EM memory subsets, whereas CD8+ clones were found to be enriched in EMRA. SARS-CoV-2 specificity of the second-wave clones peaking on day 37 was not confirmed. Balanced CD4/CD8 phenotypes were observed for clones contracting from day 15 to 85, whereas a bias towards CD4+ was observed for a second wave of clones expanding from day 15 to 37. The study included only a couple of mild cases, and larger cohorts that include severe cases with pre-infection samples were judged to be necessary.

The CDR3, from cysteine to phenylalanine, totals 13 residues. The retained sequence is limited to the CDR3, 39 bases, with the frame set at the first base. The germline V gene encodes CDR1 SGHKS and CDR2 YYEKEE (reference sequence). This chain joins TRBV5-5 to TRBJ2-5; the D gene is possibly TRBD1 or TRBD2, with 5 bases matching each. This receptor was obtained from an adult woman who had mild COVID-19 (a few samples of this study predate the infection). The sample titles of this study are shuffled in the database, so cell type and time point are left out; the donor was told from shared clones. The sample consisted of PBMCs or a T cell subset sorted from them (not recorded which). The sequenced DNA is TGTGCCAGCAGCTTGCGGGGCAGCCTCAAGGAAGACTTC. Its product reads: CASSLRGSLKEDF.